Each of the 11 T cell receptor beta chains below was sequenced from the same sample in a study of T cell responses to AZD1222 COVID-19 vaccine. This table comes from immunoSEQ multiplex PCR, and its TCRdb copy is limited to in-frame clones, with some not included. Of 80,000 to 100,000 clones in the sample, about 90% are singletons; the top ten hold around a tenth. This specimen consisted of peripheral blood, obtained 28 days after the second AZD1222 dose. The receptor set was obtained from an adult who received the AZD1222 COVID-19 vaccine.

J is TRBJ2-6 and V is TRBV2; D is perhaps TRBD1 or TRBD2 (5 bases each). This CDR3 has 15 amino acids. Germline lookup yields CDR1 SNHLY and CDR2 FYNNEI. V was shortened by 4 bases and J by 0 bases, with 7 bases between the two germline ends. The DNA for the CDR3 is TGTGCCAGCAGTGTGGGGACCTCTGGGGCCAACGTCCTGACTTTC. Protein sequence: CASSVGTSGANVLTF. Drawing the rest from reference TRBV2 and TRBJ2-6, the complete variable domain is EPEVTQTPSHQVTQMGQEVILRCVPISNHLYFYWYRQILGQKVEFLVSFYNNEISEKSEIFDDQFSVERPDGSNFTLKIRSTKLEDSAMYFCASSVGTSGANVLTFGAGSRLTVL.

This chain uses TRBV2 with TRBJ2-1; the match to TRBD1 covers 7 bases. Germline assignment: CDR1 SNHLY and CDR2 FYNNEI. V was pared by 8 bases and J by 5 bases, with 3 bases of the junction left unmatched. This CDR3 contains 12 residues. CDR3 bases: TGTGCCAGCCAGGGGGTGGACAATGAGCAGTTCTTC. The encoded protein is CASQGVDNEQFF.

The V gene is TRBV7-6, the J gene TRBJ1-2, with TRBD1 matching over 9 bases. The length of the CDR3 is 15 residues. Unmatched junction bases numbered 7, after V lost 2 bases and J lost 6 bases. CDR1 and CDR2 (germline): SGHVS, FNYEAQ. CDR3 sequence reads: CASSLRQGGLDGYTF. CDR3 sequence (DNA): TGTGCCAGCAGCTTAAGACAGGGGGGCTTGGATGGCTACACCTTC. The full variable domain, completed using reference TRBV7-6 and TRBJ1-2, is GAGVSQSPRYKVTKRGQDVALRCDPISGHVSLYWYRQALGQGPEFLTYFNYEAQQDKSGLPNDRFSAERPEGSISTLTIQRTEQRDSAMYRCASSLRQGGLDGYTFGSGTRLTVV.

The chain recombines TRBV18 with TRBJ1-6, with 7 bases that match TRBD1. Germline CDR1 reads KGHSH; CDR2 reads LQKENI. Trimming cost V 3 bases and J 6 bases; bases outside gene matches: 5. CDR3 length equals 15 residues. CDR3 amino acids: CASSPLEGANSPLHF. The CDR3 region has the DNA TGTGCCAGCTCACCCCTTGAGGGGGCTAATTCACCCCTCCACTTT. Drawing the rest from reference TRBV18 and TRBJ1-6, the complete variable domain is NAGVMQNPRHLVRRRGQEARLRCSPMKGHSHVYWYRQLPEEGLKFMVYLQKENIIDESGMPKERFSAEFPKEGPSILRIQQVVRGDSAAYFCASSPLEGANSPLHFGNGTRLTVT.

The rearrangement joins TRBV14 to TRBJ1-2; 8 bases are shared with TRBD1. This CDR3 region has 15 residues. Germline V gene lookup returns CDR1 SGHDN and CDR2 FVKESK. Unmatched junction bases numbered 13, after V lost 5 bases and J lost 8 bases. The DNA of the CDR3 is TGTGCCAGCAGCACTTTCAGGACAGGGATGGAGGGCTACACCTTC. Translating gives CASSTFRTGMEGYTF.

V and J are TRBV7-3 and TRBJ2-5; the D gene is possibly TRBD1 (6 bases). Germline V gene data show CDR1 as SGHTA and CDR2 as FQGTGA. The V end lost 5 bases, the J end lost 1 base, and 11 bases lay between the germline ends. The length of the CDR3 is 14 residues. As DNA, the CDR3 is TGTGCCAGCAGCCCCGCAGGGGTCCAAGAGACCCAGTACTTC. This encodes CASSPAGVQETQYF.

The chain recombines TRBV28 with TRBJ1-1, with TRBD1 matching 9 bases. Unmatched junction bases numbered 7, after V lost 2 bases and J lost 6 bases. The CDR3 spans 15 residues. CDR1 is MDHEN and CDR2 is SYDVKM in the germline V gene. This chain's CDR3 is CASSLASTGGPEAFF. For the CDR3, the DNA is TGTGCCAGCAGTTTAGCCTCAACAGGGGGCCCTGAAGCTTTCTTT.

The chain carries TRBV18 and TRBJ1-2; D perhaps matches TRBD1 (6 bases). The CDR3 covers 15 residues. V lost 3 bases and J lost 8, with 19 bases in between. CDR1 KGHSH and CDR2 LQKENI come from the germline V gene. The CDR3 region is CASSPQGGGRGGYTF. For the CDR3, the DNA is TGTGCCAGCTCACCCCAAGGCGGGGGGCGCGGAGGCTACACCTTC.

J is TRBJ1-1 and V is TRBV5-5; no firm D call. The V end was cut by 1 base, the J end by 1 base, with 8 bases between. This CDR3 is built from 14 residues. CDR1 SGHKS and CDR2 YYEKEE come from the germline V gene (reference sequence). CDR3 coding DNA: TGTGCCAGCAGCTTGCTTCTCGGGAACACTGAAGCTTTCTTT. It encodes CASSLLLGNTEAFF.

The gene calls are TRBV7-3 and TRBJ2-2; 7 bases line up with TRBD1. CDR3 length: 15 amino acids. V trimming: 2 bases; J trimming: 5 bases; junction bases outside the gene matches: 5. The germline V gene encodes CDR1 SGHTA and CDR2 FQGTGA. CDR3 in DNA: TGTGCCAGCAGCTTACCGACAGGGTTGACCGGGGAGCTGTTTTTT. This translates into CASSLPTGLTGELFF.

V gene TRBV29-1 combines with J gene TRBJ2-1, with D tentatively TRBD2 (5 bases). CDR3 length: 14 residues. Germline V lookup: CDR1 SQVTM, CDR2 ANQGSEA. V was shortened by 6 bases and J by 0 bases, with 12 bases between the two germline ends. CDR3 DNA sequence: TGCAGCGTACGAGGGTTGGGCTCCTACAATGAGCAGTTCTTC. This sequence encodes CSVRGLGSYNEQFF.